The sequence of this T cell receptor (beta chain) was determined in a study of blood T cells in healthy people across ages (dated by TCRdb to the mid-2010s). Looking at the study overall: In model experiments, roughly one uniquely barcoded TCR beta cDNA molecule per two T cells was captured by template switching. Age-related changes in TCR beta repertoire diversity were measured in the study by deep sequencing normalized with unique cDNA molecular identifiers. The donors were divided into four age groups: young (average around 15 years), middle-aged (around 37), aged (approximately 62) and long-lived (about 79). Donors of different ages were randomly distributed across sequencing lanes to avoid experimental bias. The study analyzed two additional independent replicas of 1 million unique cDNA reads from the same blood draw for two donors, one aged 18 to 30 and one aged 80 or older.

The donors were roughly 40 Caucasian individuals from Russia, aged 6 to 90 years, who were systemically healthy. Approximately 9.3 milliliters of peripheral blood were collected from each donor into EDTA-treated Vacutainer tubes. Ficoll-Paque density-gradient centrifugation was used to isolate PBMCs, with at least 6 million per sample. Total RNA, at least 5.5 micrograms per sample, was extracted from PBMCs with Trizol reagent. For every donor, flow cytometry on a PBMC aliquot measured the percentage of naive CD45RAhigh/CD27high T cells. Library prep was done by 5' RACE. These reads were obtained on an Illumina HiSeq 2500. A second PCR of about 6 to 12 cycles was run with a J-beta primer mix and a sample-barcoded 5' primer. A unique molecular identifier was introduced onto each TCR beta cDNA molecule by a template-switch 5' adaptor carrying 12 random nucleotides. Each sample yielded at least 2.5 million CDR3-containing paired-end reads. First-strand cDNA was synthesized from all RNA with the Mint cDNA synthesis kit, primed by a TRBC-specific oligonucleotide. Following uracil-DNA glycosylase treatment, a first 18-cycle PCR with universal primers M1SS and BC2_uni_R was performed on all cDNA. In the original analysis: For normalization, 1 million high-quality reads were randomly selected from each sample, with every read carrying a distinct molecular identifier. Instead of being binned into consensus sequences, reads that shared molecular identifiers were thrown out. MiTCR, with a Q25 quality threshold and the strictest error-elimination algorithm, was used for CDR3 identification, clonotype clustering and error correction. A nonparametric unseen species model with Euler transformation was used to estimate lower-bound total TCR beta diversity. TCRdb reworked the public reads: Q25 trimming with fastp, MiXCR clone assembly, productive beta chains retained. A single entry per CDR3 protein holds the most common genes and DNA from its merged rows. The V and J calls and clone size come from TCRdb's table, not from the authors' own analysis. This sample comprises 650,000 to 1,000,000 distinct CDR3 sequences, 35% to 50% of them detected only once. Roughly 18% of the sample rests with the top ten.

Results and caveats for the whole study, not just this receptor: Compared with the aged group, the long-lived group had more naive CD4+ T cells, fewer expanded clones and increased TCR diversity, suggesting age selection. Estimates of total diversity from one million sequenced T cells were regarded as lower bounds and underestimates. Observed TCR beta diversity per million T cells fell roughly linearly with age, and a significant reduction was already apparent by age around 40. Observed TCR beta diversity correlated strongly with the percentage of naive T cells measured by flow cytometry. The CMV infection status of donors was not known, potentially confounding age-related changes in expanded clonotypes. Since profiling was done on bulk unsorted PBMCs, naive and antigen-experienced compartments could not be conclusively compared.

As concerns this clonotype: The specificity of this receptor is unknown. Base qualities are not provided; no much larger clone lies one nucleotide away.

According to the germline V gene (reference sequence), CDR1 reads SGHKS and CDR2 reads YYEKEE. The germline V end is reduced by 1 base and the J end by 6 bases; junction bases left unmatched: 8. The CDR3 runs 15 amino acids, cysteine and phenylalanine included. The sequence is cut down to CDR3 DNA, 45 bases in frame from base 1. Recombination linked TRBV5-5 to TRBJ1-2, and 8 junctional nucleotides match TRBD1. What was sequenced was blood. The sequence derives from an older man in good health. The CDR3 amino acid sequence is: CASSLTAGGWDGYTF. The nucleotide sequence is given as TGTGCCAGCAGCTTGACGGCAGGGGGCTGGGATGGCTACACCTTC.